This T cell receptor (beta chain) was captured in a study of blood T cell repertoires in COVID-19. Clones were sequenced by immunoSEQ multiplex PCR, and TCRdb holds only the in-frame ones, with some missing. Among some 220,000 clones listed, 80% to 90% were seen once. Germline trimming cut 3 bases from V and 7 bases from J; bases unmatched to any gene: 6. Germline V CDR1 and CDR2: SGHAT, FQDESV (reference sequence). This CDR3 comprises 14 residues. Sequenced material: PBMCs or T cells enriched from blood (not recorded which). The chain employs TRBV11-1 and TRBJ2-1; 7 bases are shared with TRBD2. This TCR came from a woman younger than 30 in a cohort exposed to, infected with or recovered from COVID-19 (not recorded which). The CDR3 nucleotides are TGTGCCAGCAGCTTTGGGGGAGGGCCGAATGAGCAGTTCTTC. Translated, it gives CASSFGGGPNEQFF.